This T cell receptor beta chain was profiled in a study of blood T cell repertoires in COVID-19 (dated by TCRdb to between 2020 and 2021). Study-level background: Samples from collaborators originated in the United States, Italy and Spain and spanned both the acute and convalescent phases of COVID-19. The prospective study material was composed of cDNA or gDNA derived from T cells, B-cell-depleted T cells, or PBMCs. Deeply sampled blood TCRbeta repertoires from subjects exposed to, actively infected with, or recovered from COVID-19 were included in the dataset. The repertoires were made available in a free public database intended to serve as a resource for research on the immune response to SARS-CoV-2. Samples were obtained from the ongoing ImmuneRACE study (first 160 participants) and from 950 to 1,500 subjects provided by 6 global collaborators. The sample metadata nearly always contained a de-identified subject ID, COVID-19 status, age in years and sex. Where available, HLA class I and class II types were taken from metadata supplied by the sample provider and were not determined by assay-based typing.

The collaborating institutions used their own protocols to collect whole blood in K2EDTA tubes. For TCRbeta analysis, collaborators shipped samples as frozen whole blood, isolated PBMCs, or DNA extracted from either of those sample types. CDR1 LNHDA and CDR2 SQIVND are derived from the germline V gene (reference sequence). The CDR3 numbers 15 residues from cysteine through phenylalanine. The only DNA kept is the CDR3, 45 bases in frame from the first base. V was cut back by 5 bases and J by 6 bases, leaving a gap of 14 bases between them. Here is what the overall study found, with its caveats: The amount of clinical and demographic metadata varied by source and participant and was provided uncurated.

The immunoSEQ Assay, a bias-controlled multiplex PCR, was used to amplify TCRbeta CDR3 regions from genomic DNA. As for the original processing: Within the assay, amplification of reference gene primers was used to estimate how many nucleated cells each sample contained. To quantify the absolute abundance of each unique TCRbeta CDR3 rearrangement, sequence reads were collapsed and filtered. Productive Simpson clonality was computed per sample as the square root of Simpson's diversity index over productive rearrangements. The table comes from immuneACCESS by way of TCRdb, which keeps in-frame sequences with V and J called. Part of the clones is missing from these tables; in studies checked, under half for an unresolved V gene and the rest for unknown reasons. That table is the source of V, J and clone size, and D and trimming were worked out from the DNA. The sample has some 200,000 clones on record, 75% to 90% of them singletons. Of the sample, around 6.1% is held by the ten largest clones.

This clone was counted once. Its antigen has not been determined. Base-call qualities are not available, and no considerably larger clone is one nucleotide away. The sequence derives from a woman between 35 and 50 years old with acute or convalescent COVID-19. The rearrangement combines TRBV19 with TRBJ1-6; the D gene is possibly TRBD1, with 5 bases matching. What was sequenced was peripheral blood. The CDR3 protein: CASSARGAPNSPLHF. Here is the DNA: TGTGCCAGTAGTGCCCGTGGGGCGCCTAATTCACCCCTCCACTTT.